Below are 15 T cell receptor beta chains sequenced from a single sample in a study of blood T cells in healthy people across ages. Using a J-beta primer mix together with a sample-barcoded 5' primer, a second PCR was run for roughly 7 to 11 cycles. One entry per CDR3 protein, called by TCRdb with MiXCR from the 5' RACE reads. The sample lists 700,000 to 850,000 distinct CDR3 sequences; roughly 40% were seen once. The specimen sequenced was blood. The receptor source for this set is a man aged 18-30 years in good health.

The J gene is TRBJ2-7, the V gene TRBV7-9, with 7 bases aligning to TRBD1. In germline, CDR1 is SEHNR, CDR2 FQNEAQ (reference sequence). This CDR3 spans 14 amino acids. J was trimmed by 2 bases and V by 5 bases; bases with no gene match: 6. CDR3 sequence: CASSEQGIPYEQYF. The DNA for the CDR3 is TGTGCCAGCAGCGAACAGGGGATTCCCTACGAGCAGTACTTC.

This chain joins TRBV5-1 and TRBJ2-7; 10 bases line up with TRBD2. The tail of the sequence fits TRBJ2-5 better, so the J call may be wrong. Germline V lookup: CDR1 SGHRS, CDR2 YFSETQ. The length of the CDR3 is 17 residues. The CDR3: CASSLFLAGANRETQYF. In DNA, the CDR3 is TGCGCCAGCAGCTTGTTCCTAGCGGGAGCCAACAGGGAGACCCAGTACTTC.

With regard to this clonotype: A read error may account for a junction end that differs from germline. The V call is TRBV7-9, the J call TRBJ2-1; D is ambiguous. The CDR3 contains 12 residues. Germline V CDR1 and CDR2: SEHNR, FQNEAQ (reference sequence). The CDR3 bases are TGTGCCTGCAGCTTAGGAGAAAGTGAGCAGTTCTTC. Protein: CACSLGESEQFF. Together with reference TRBV7-9 and TRBJ2-1, the CDR3 gives the full variable domain: DTGVSQNPRHKITKRGQNVTFRCDPISEHNRLYWYRQTLGQGPEFLTYFQNEAQLEKSRLLSDRFSAERPKGSFSTLEIQRTEQGDSAMYLCACSLGESEQFFGPGTRLTVL.

This clonotype turned up a few times. V usage is TRBV6-2 or TRBV6-3 and J usage is TRBJ1-1; D may be TRBD1 (5 bases). The V and J ends lost 6 bases and 5 bases respectively, with 13 bases between them. The CDR3 length is 13 residues. Germline lookup yields CDR1 MNHEY and CDR2 SVGEGT. CDR3 nucleotide sequence: TGTGCCAGCAGGGGGGGGGTACGAACTGAAGCTTTCTTT. Its translation is CASRGGVRTEAFF.

A word on this clonotype: A read error is possible here, since a much larger clone lies one base away. CDR3 coding DNA: TGCGCCCGCAGCTCCGGGGGAACCAATGAGCAGTTCTTC. Its protein is CARSSGGTNEQFF. The V call is TRBV5-1, the J call TRBJ2-1; a possible D gene is TRBD2 (6 bases). Germline values: CDR1 SGHRS, CDR2 YFSETQ. This CDR3 contains 13 residues.

The chain carries TRBV4-2 and TRBJ2-5; maybe TRBD1 (6 bases). The J call may be incorrect, as the DNA end agrees better with TRBJ2-7. The CDR3 extends over 16 amino acids. The V gene's germline CDR1 is LGHNA and CDR2 YNFKEQ. Here the CDR3 reads CASSQVQGAKGGEQYF. CDR3 coding DNA: TGTGCCAGCAGCCAAGTGCAGGGCGCTAAAGGGGGCGAGCAGTACTTC.

The V call is TRBV29-1, the J call TRBJ1-1; possible D gene TRBD1, 5 bases. V was clipped by 8 bases and J by 0 bases, with 13 bases between them. This CDR3 contains 13 residues. Germline-derived CDR1 and CDR2 are SQVTM and ANQGSEA. The CDR3 here is CSSRGLMNTEAFF. The CDR3 nucleotides read TGCAGCTCCCGGGGCCTAATGAACACTGAAGCTTTCTTT.

The chain is built from TRBV6-5 and TRBJ1-1, with D perhaps TRBD1 (6 bases). The length of the CDR3 is 15 residues. With 6 bases removed from V and 0 bases from J, the gap between germline ends came to 14 bases. Germline V CDR1 and CDR2: MNHEY, SVGAGI. Here the CDR3 DNA reads TGTGCCAGCAGCTTAACAGGGACTTTGAACACTGAAGCTTTCTTT. Translating it yields CASSLTGTLNTEAFF.

The gene calls are TRBV10-3 and TRBJ1-1; no reliable D call. Germline values: CDR1 ENHRY, CDR2 SYGVKD. The ends were cut back, 3 bases at V and 5 bases at J, with 4 bases in the middle. CDR3 size: 11 residues. This chain's CDR3 is CAISDQTEAFF. DNA of the CDR3: TGTGCCATCAGTGACCAGACTGAAGCTTTCTTT.

This rearrangement joins TRBV7-2 to TRBJ2-1; 9 bases line up with TRBD2. The CDR3 has 15 amino acids. V was clipped by 1 base and J by 8 bases; unmatched bases: 6. CDR1 and CDR2 (germline): SGHTA, FQGNSA. CDR3 nucleotides: TGTGCCAGCAGCTTAGGGGGGACTAGCCCCCATGAGCAGTTCTTC. It is translated as CASSLGGTSPHEQFF.

The V call is TRBV28, the J call TRBJ1-4, with TRBD1 matching 9 bases. There are 15 residues in the CDR3. V dropped 5 bases and J dropped 4; count of bases not matched to a gene: 5. Germline V gives CDR1 MDHEN, CDR2 SYDVKM. In DNA, the CDR3 is TGTGCCAGCAGTCAAACAGGGGGCCATAATGAAAAACTGTTTTTT. It translates to CASSQTGGHNEKLFF.

This clonotype has a count of ten or more. V is TRBV5-1 and J is TRBJ2-5; D remains ambiguous. The germline gives CDR1 SGHRS, CDR2 YFSETQ. The CDR3 contains 14 residues. Trimming took off 1 base at V and 1 base at J, with 8 bases between the two ends. This CDR3 reads CASSLSAVQETQYF. Here the CDR3 DNA reads TGCGCCAGCAGCTTGAGCGCCGTCCAAGAGACCCAGTACTTC. The variable domain in full, completed from reference TRBV5-1 and TRBJ2-5, reads KAGVTQTPRYLIKTRGQQVTLSCSPISGHRSVSWYQQTPGQGLQFLFEYFSETQRNKGNFPGRFSGRQFSNSRSEMNVSTLELGDSALYLCASSLSAVQETQYFGPGTRLLVL.

As DNA, the CDR3 is TGTGCCATCAGTCCTCAAGAGACCCAGTACTTC. Protein: CAISPQETQYF. The chain couples TRBV10-3 to TRBJ2-5; D call uncertain. V was trimmed by 5 bases and J by 2 bases, leaving 3 bases between them. The CDR3 consists of 11 residues. Germline V gene sequence: CDR1 ENHRY, CDR2 SYGVKD.

A few counts support this clonotype. The V call is TRBV29-1, the J call TRBJ2-5, with 10 bases fitting TRBD2. The CDR3 covers 16 residues. The V gene end was trimmed by 1 base and the J gene end by 1 base; junction bases not matched to a gene: 6. Germline-derived CDR1 and CDR2 are SQVTM and ANQGSEA. CDR3 nucleotide sequence: TGCAGCGTTGAAGGGGCTAGCGGGGGTTTCCAAGAGACCCAGTACTTC. Its protein is CSVEGASGGFQETQYF.

A remark on this clonotype: Being one base from a much bigger clone, this may be a read error. This chain's CDR3 is CASGPSSYEQFF. The CDR3, as DNA: TGTGCTAGTGGTCCCAGCTCCTACGAGCAGTTCTTC. The chain carries TRBV12-5 and TRBJ2-1; D not certain. The CDR3 contains 12 residues. The V gene's germline CDR1 is LGHNT and CDR2 FRNRAP. V lost 5 bases, J lost 10 bases, and 12 bases lay in between.